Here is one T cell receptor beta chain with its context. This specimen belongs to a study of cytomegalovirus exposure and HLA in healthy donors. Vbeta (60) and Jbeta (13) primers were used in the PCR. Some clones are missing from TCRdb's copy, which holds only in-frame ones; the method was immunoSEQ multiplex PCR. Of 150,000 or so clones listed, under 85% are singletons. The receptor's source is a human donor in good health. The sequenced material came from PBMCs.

The CDR3 DNA is TGTGCCAGCAGCCAACTCTCTGCCTCCTACGAGCAGTACTTC. Encoded protein: CASSQLSASYEQYF. The rearrangement links TRBV9 to TRBJ2-7, with D hard to call. The CDR3 extends over 14 amino acids. Trimming removed 4 bases at V and 0 bases at J, with 11 bases between. The germline V gene encodes CDR1 SGDLS and CDR2 YYNGEE. The variable domain in full, completed from reference TRBV9 and TRBJ2-7, reads DSGVTQTPKHLITATGQRVTLRCSPRSGDLSVYWYQQSLDQGLQFLIQYYNGEERAKGNILERFSAQQFPDLHSELNLSSLELGDSALYFCASSQLSASYEQYFGPGTRLTVT.